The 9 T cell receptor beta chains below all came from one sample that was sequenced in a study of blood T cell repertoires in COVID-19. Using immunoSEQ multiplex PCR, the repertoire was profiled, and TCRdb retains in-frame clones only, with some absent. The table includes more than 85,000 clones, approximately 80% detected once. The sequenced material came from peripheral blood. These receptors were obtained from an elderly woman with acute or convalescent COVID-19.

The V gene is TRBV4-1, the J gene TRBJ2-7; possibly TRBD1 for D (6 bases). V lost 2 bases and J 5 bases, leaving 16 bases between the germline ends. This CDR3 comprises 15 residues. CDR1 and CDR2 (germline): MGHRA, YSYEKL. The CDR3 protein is CASSQSLQGLDEQYF. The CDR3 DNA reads TGCGCCAGCAGCCAAAGTTTGCAGGGGCTCGACGAGCAGTACTTC.

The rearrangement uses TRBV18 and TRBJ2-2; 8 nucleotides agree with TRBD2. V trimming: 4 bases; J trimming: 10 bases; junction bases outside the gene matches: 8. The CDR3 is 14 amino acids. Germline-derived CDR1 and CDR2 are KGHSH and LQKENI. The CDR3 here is CASSLLAARPELFF. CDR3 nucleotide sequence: TGTGCCAGCTCACTACTAGCGGCCAGGCCGGAGCTGTTTTTT.

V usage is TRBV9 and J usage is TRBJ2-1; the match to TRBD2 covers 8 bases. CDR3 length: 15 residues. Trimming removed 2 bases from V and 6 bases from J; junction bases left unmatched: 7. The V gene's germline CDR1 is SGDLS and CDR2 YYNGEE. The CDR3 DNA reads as TGTGCCAGCAGCGTCACTAGCGGCACGACCAATGAGCAGTTCTTC. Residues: CASSVTSGTTNEQFF. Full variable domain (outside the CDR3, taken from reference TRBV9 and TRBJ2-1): DSGVTQTPKHLITATGQRVTLRCSPRSGDLSVYWYQQSLDQGLQFLIQYYNGEERAKGNILERFSAQQFPDLHSELNLSSLELGDSALYFCASSVTSGTTNEQFFGPGTRLTVL.

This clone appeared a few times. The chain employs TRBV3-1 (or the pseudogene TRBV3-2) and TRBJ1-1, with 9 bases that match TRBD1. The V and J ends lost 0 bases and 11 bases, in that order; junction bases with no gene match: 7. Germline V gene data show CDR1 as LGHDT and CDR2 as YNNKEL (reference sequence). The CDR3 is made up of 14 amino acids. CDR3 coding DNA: TGTGCCAGCAGCCAAGATGGGGACAGGGTGAGGGCTTTCTTT. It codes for CASSQDGDRVRAFF.

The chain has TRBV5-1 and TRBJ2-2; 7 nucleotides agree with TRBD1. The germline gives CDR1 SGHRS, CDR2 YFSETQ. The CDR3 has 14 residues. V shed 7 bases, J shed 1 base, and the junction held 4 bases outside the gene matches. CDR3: CASWDSRNTGELFF. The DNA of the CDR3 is TGCGCCAGCTGGGACAGTCGGAACACCGGGGAGCTGTTTTTT.

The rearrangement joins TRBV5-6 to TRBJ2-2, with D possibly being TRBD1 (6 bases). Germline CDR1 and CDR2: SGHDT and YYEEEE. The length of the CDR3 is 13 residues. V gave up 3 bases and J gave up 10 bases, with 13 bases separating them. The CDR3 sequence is CASSYNRDKELFF. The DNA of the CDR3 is TGTGCCAGCAGCTACAACAGGGATAAGGAGCTGTTTTTT.

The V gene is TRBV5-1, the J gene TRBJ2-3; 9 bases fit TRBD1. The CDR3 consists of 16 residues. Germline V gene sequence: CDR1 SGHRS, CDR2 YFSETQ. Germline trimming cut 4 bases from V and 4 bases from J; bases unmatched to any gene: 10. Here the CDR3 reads CASSGRDRVFADTQYF. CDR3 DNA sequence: TGCGCCAGCAGCGGACGGGACAGGGTCTTTGCAGATACGCAGTATTTT.

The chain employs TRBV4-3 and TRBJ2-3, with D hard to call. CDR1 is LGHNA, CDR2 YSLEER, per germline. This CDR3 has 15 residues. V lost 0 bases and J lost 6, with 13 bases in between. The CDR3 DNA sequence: TGCGCCAGCAGCCAAGAGGCCCGCCCGAGGGATACGCAGTATTTT. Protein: CASSQEARPRDTQYF.

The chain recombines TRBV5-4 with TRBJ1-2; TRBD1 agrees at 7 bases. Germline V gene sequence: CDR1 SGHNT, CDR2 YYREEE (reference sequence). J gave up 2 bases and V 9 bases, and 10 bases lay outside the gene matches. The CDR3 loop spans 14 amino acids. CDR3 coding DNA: TGTGCCACCTCAAGACAGGGTTTAAACTATGGCTACACCTTC. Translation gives CATSRQGLNYGYTF.